The entry below describes one TCR beta chain. No antigen is known for it. Pooled together were second doses at about 4 or about 12 weeks. The data were obtained in a study of T cell responses to AZD1222 COVID-19 vaccine. Germline V gives CDR1 SGHVS, CDR2 FNYEAQ. J gave up 6 bases and V 5 bases, and 12 bases lay outside the gene matches. The CDR3 loop spans 17 amino acids. Libraries were prepared by immunoSEQ multiplex PCR; TCRdb keeps only in-frame clonotypes and omits some of them. Seen here are under 120,000 clones, approximately 90% observed once, and the top ten hold 2% to 3%. Study observations and caveats: Spike was spanned by vaccine-associated CD4 TCRs, with dominance at 160-218 and 743-854. Increased Spike-specific TCR breadth and depth were observed after two AZD1222 doses.

The material sequenced was peripheral blood, taken 28 days after the second AZD1222 dose. The V gene is TRBV7-6, the J gene TRBJ2-1; 11 bases line up with TRBD2. The receptor comes from an adult who received the AZD1222 COVID-19 vaccine. In DNA, the CDR3 is TGTGCCAGCAGCCCCATCCCGGGACTAGCGGAGGGCAATGAGCAGTTCTTC. Its translation is CASSPIPGLAEGNEQFF.